One and the same sample provided the 21 T cell receptor beta chains below, sequenced in a study of blood T cell repertoires in COVID-19. Clones were read by immunoSEQ multiplex PCR, and TCRdb kept only the in-frame ones, dropping some. The sample lists fewer than 250,000 clones, approximately 90% occurring once. The sequencing input was peripheral blood. The source is a man aged 50-60 years with COVID-19, enrolled during active disease.

Only a few counts were recorded for this clone. The chain has TRBV12-3 or TRBV12-4 and TRBJ1-1; 7 bases map to TRBD1. With V trimmed by 8 bases and J by 1 base, 4 bases remained unmatched. This CDR3 comprises 13 residues. The CDR3 region has the DNA TGTGCCAGCCTTGGACAGGCGAACACTGAAGCTTTCTTT. Its protein product is CASLGQANTEAFF.

The CDR3 DNA reads as TGTGCCAGCTCACCCGGGACAGGGAGCTCCTACGAGCAGTACTTC. Translating gives CASSPGTGSSYEQYF. The chain uses TRBV18 and TRBJ2-7; 9 bases are shared with TRBD1. There are 15 residues in the CDR3. V trimming: 3 bases; J trimming: 0 bases; junction bases outside the gene matches: 3. CDR1 is KGHSH, CDR2 LQKENI, per germline. The full variable domain, its missing parts supplied by reference TRBV18 and TRBJ2-7, is NAGVMQNPRHLVRRRGQEARLRCSPMKGHSHVYWYRQLPEEGLKFMVYLQKENIIDESGMPKERFSAEFPKEGPSILRIQQVVRGDSAAYFCASSPGTGSSYEQYFGPGTRLTVT.

This chain connects TRBV24-1 to TRBJ1-2; D gene ambiguous. Trimming stripped 0 bases from V and 6 bases from J, with 7 bases between. This CDR3 has 13 residues. CDR1 is KGHDR and CDR2 is SFDVKD in the germline V gene. This CDR3 is CATSDLLGDGYTF. As DNA, the CDR3 is TGTGCCACCAGTGATTTGCTGGGAGATGGCTACACCTTC.

V gene TRBV9 combines with J gene TRBJ2-5; 8 bases fit TRBD1. V was clipped by 0 bases and J by 5 bases; unmatched bases: 9. Germline assignment: CDR1 SGDLS and CDR2 YYNGEE. The CDR3 extends over 16 amino acids. The CDR3 loop reads CASSVGPTGDGETQYF. DNA of the CDR3: TGTGCCAGCAGCGTAGGGCCGACAGGGGATGGGGAGACCCAGTACTTC.

In this sample, this clone turned up once. This rearrangement joins TRBV5-6 to TRBJ1-1; D is undetermined. This CDR3 spans 14 amino acids. Trimming took off 1 base at V and 4 bases at J, with 11 bases between the two ends. Per the germline V gene, CDR1 is SGHDT and CDR2 is YYEEEE. CDR3 residues: CASSLPGSGTEAFF. CDR3 sequence (DNA): TGTGCCAGCAGCTTGCCCGGGAGCGGCACTGAAGCTTTCTTT.

V is TRBV25-1 and J is TRBJ1-5; no firm D call. Germline loops: CDR1 MGHDK, CDR2 SYGVNS. V was shortened by 4 bases and J by 6 bases, with 7 bases between the two germline ends. The CDR3 has 12 amino acids. CDR3 amino acids: CASSVGSQPQHF. CDR3 in DNA: TGTGCCAGCAGTGTAGGGAGTCAGCCCCAGCATTTT.

The chain links TRBV6-6 to TRBJ1-5; no definite D call. This CDR3 contains 14 residues. Per the germline V gene, CDR1 is MNHNY and CDR2 is SVGAGI (reference sequence). Trimming pared 6 bases from V and 1 base from J, leaving 10 bases between. CDR3 nucleotide sequence: TGTGCCAGCAGCGAGGATCTGAGCAATCAGCCCCAGCATTTT. Translated, it gives CASSEDLSNQPQHF.

The chain combines TRBV2 with TRBJ2-7; 10 bases align to TRBD1. This CDR3 spans 14 amino acids. Trimming removed 4 bases from V and 4 bases from J; junction bases left unmatched: 4. Per germline, CDR1 SNHLY and CDR2 FYNNEI. The CDR3 DNA follows: TGTGCCAGCAGTGGCCGGGACAGGGGATACGAGCAGTACTTC. Translating it yields CASSGRDRGYEQYF.

The chain joins TRBV28 to TRBJ2-7; D remains ambiguous. This CDR3 comprises 12 residues. V gave up 6 bases and J gave up 7 bases, with 13 bases separating them. The germline CDR1 and CDR2 sequences are MDHEN and SYDVKM. CDR3 protein: CASRTRPGEQYF. The CDR3 DNA reads as TGTGCCAGCAGAACCCGCCCGGGTGAGCAGTACTTC.

J is TRBJ1-3 and V is TRBV16; TRBD1 matches 12 bases. Germline V gene data show CDR1 as KGHSY and CDR2 as FQNENV. After removal of 2 bases from V and 0 bases from J, the junction contained 11 bases not matched to a gene. The CDR3 runs to 20 residues. The CDR3 region has the DNA TGTGCCAGCAGCCAAGATTGGGGACAGGGGGCTAAGAGCTCTGGAAACACCATATATTTT. This codes for CASSQDWGQGAKSSGNTIYF.

J is TRBJ2-2 and V is TRBV29-1; 7 nucleotides agree with TRBD2. CDR1 and CDR2 from the germline V gene are SQVTM and ANQGSEA. This CDR3 has 14 amino acids. V gave up 4 bases and J gave up 1 base; unmatched junction bases: 3. In DNA form, the CDR3 reads TGCAGCGTTGGTTCGGGGGGGAACACCGGGGAGCTGTTTTTT. Translating gives CSVGSGGNTGELFF.

CDR3 bases: TGTGCCATCAGAGGGACTAGCGGGAGGGCCGGTGAGCAGTTCTTC. Protein product: CAIRGTSGRAGEQFF. The chain carries TRBV10-3 and TRBJ2-1; TRBD2 matches at 16 bases. The germline V gene encodes CDR1 ENHRY and CDR2 SYGVKD. The CDR3 contains 15 residues. The V and J ends lost 6 bases and 9 bases, in that order; junction bases with no gene match: 5.

J is TRBJ2-3 and V is TRBV3-1 (or the pseudogene TRBV3-2); 7 bases map to TRBD1. CDR1 LGHDT and CDR2 YNNKEL come from the germline V gene (reference sequence). The ends lost 2 bases at V and 4 bases at J; junction bases unmatched: 3. The CDR3 contains 14 residues. In DNA form, the CDR3 reads TGTGCCAGCAGCCAACGACAGGGACCAGATACGCAGTATTTT. This gives the protein CASSQRQGPDTQYF.

V is TRBV9 and J is TRBJ1-4; possible D gene TRBD1, 5 bases. Trimming took 4 bases from V and 2 from J, leaving 15 bases between them. This CDR3 has 16 amino acids. Germline CDR1 SGDLS, CDR2 YYNGEE. The CDR3 sequence: CASSPYGGSTNEKLFF. The CDR3 bases are TGTGCCAGCAGCCCGTATGGGGGGAGTACTAATGAAAAACTGTTTTTT.

This chain uses TRBV10-3 with TRBJ2-3; 7 positions agree with TRBD2. CDR1 is ENHRY, CDR2 SYGVKD, per germline. CDR3 length equals 15 residues. V gave up 10 bases and J gave up 1 base; unmatched junction bases: 11. As DNA, the CDR3 is TGTGCCACCAGCAATGGCGCGGGAGGCACAGATACGCAGTATTTT. Protein product: CATSNGAGGTDTQYF.

The CDR3 here is CASSPLINAGEAYEQYF. As DNA, the CDR3 is TGTGCCAGCTCACCACTCATTAATGCGGGAGAGGCCTACGAGCAGTACTTC. This rearrangement joins TRBV18 to TRBJ2-7, with TRBD2 matching 7 bases. With V trimmed by 1 base and J by 2 bases, 11 bases remained unmatched. Germline lookup yields CDR1 KGHSH and CDR2 LQKENI. The CDR3 covers 17 residues.

The chain combines TRBV18 with TRBJ1-5; D may be TRBD1 (5 bases). Per the germline V gene, CDR1 is KGHSH and CDR2 is LQKENI. Trimming stripped 6 bases from V and 0 bases from J, with 6 bases between. The CDR3 covers 13 residues. The CDR3, as DNA: TGTGCCAGCTCCGGGGGTAGCAATCAGCCCCAGCATTTT. It translates to CASSGGSNQPQHF.

In regard to this clone: Other nucleotide sequences from this sample produce the same CDR3. The chain couples TRBV7-9 to TRBJ2-1, with a tentative D call TRBD2 (6 bases). V was shortened by 0 bases and J by 4 bases, with 7 bases between the two germline ends. CDR1 is SEHNR and CDR2 is FQNEAQ in the germline V gene (reference sequence). The CDR3 is 14 amino acids. The CDR3 coding sequence is TGTGCCAGCAGCTTAGCCGGGACTTACAATGAGCAGTTCTTC. Protein product: CASSLAGTYNEQFF.

This clone showed up just once. The CDR3 DNA sequence: TGTGCCAGCAGTGGGATGGGACAAAAAGAAGCTTTCTTT. Residues: CASSGMGQKEAFF. V is TRBV2 and J is TRBJ1-1; weak D call: TRBD1 (6 bases). The CDR3 has 13 amino acids. Germline V CDR1 and CDR2: SNHLY, FYNNEI. V was clipped by 4 bases and J by 8 bases, with 14 bases between them.

By share, this clone ranks as medium-sized (0.01 to 0.1%). The V call is TRBV4-2, the J call TRBJ2-1; D is perhaps TRBD1 (5 bases). Trimming removed 2 bases at V and 4 bases at J, with 30 bases between. The germline gives CDR1 LGHNA, CDR2 YNFKEQ. The CDR3 totals 21 residues. CDR3 DNA: TGTGCCAGCAGCCAACCCCAGCGCGGAGTCTATCTCGAGGCAGGGTACAATGAGCAGTTCTTC. This codes for CASSQPQRGVYLEAGYNEQFF.

This clone was counted between two and nine times. The J gene is TRBJ1-2, the V gene TRBV5-1; the D gene is possibly TRBD1 (5 bases). Trimming took off 5 bases at V and 7 bases at J, with 15 bases between the two ends. Germline loops: CDR1 SGHRS, CDR2 YFSETQ. This CDR3 is 13 amino acids long. The CDR3 loop reads CASRGQGLSGYTF. CDR3 nucleotides: TGCGCCAGCAGGGGGCAGGGCCTTAGTGGCTACACCTTC. The variable domain in full, completed from reference TRBV5-1 and TRBJ1-2, reads KAGVTQTPRYLIKTRGQQVTLSCSPISGHRSVSWYQQTPGQGLQFLFEYFSETQRNKGNFPGRFSGRQFSNSRSEMNVSTLELGDSALYLCASRGQGLSGYTFGSGTRLTVV.